This entry lists 9 T cell receptor beta chains sequenced from one sample in a study of identifying expanded T cells in peripheral blood. This table comes from immunoSEQ multiplex PCR, and its TCRdb copy is limited to in-frame clones, with some not included. The repertoire has 81,000 or so clones, about four fifths of them found once; the top ten carry around 20%. The material sequenced was blood. The receptors originated from a person between 18 and 75 years old in good health.

The V and J genes are TRBV7-9 and TRBJ1-4; possibly TRBD1 for D (5 bases). This CDR3 is built from 15 residues. Looked up from germline, CDR1 is SEHNR and CDR2 is FQNEAQ (reference sequence). V shed 2 bases and J shed 4 bases, with 11 bases lying between them. The CDR3 sequence: CASSLQQADNEKLFF. In DNA form, the CDR3 reads TGTGCCAGCAGCTTACAACAGGCGGATAATGAAAAACTGTTTTTT.

This clone came up a few times. The J gene is TRBJ2-7, the V gene TRBV10-3; D ambiguous. The CDR3 is 11 residues long. V dropped 6 bases and J dropped 5 bases, with 8 bases sitting between them. Per the germline V gene, CDR1 is ENHRY and CDR2 is SYGVKD. The CDR3 reads CAIRALNEQYF. CDR3 nucleotide sequence: TGTGCCATCAGGGCGTTGAACGAGCAGTACTTC.

The chain is built from TRBV15 and TRBJ1-1, with 11 bases fitting TRBD1. This CDR3 is built from 15 residues. Germline CDR1 reads LNHNV; CDR2 reads YYDKDF (reference sequence). With V trimmed by 3 bases and J by 5 bases, 5 bases remained unmatched. CDR3 bases: TGTGCCACCAGCAGGGACAGGGGGCCGGGTACTGAAGCTTTCTTT. This sequence encodes CATSRDRGPGTEAFF. Based on the CDR3 plus reference TRBV15 and TRBJ1-1, the full variable domain is DAMVIQNPRYQVTQFGKPVTLSCSQTLNHNVMYWYQQKSSQAPKLLFHYYDKDFNNEADTPDNFQSRRPNTSFCFLDIRSPGLGDTAMYLCATSRDRGPGTEAFFGQGTRLTVV.

The J gene is TRBJ1-4, the V gene TRBV2; D unresolved. Trimming took off 11 bases at V and 3 bases at J, with 13 bases between the two ends. Germline V lookup: CDR1 SNHLY, CDR2 FYNNEI. The CDR3 consists of 13 residues. The CDR3 nucleotides are TGTGCCTCCTCTGGGGATGCTAATGAAAAACTGTTTTTT. It is translated as CASSGDANEKLFF.

As for this clone: Mismatch with germline at one junction end may stem from a read error. This chain joins TRBV27 and TRBJ2-7, with 9 bases that match TRBD2. This CDR3 region has 14 residues. Germline assignment: CDR1 MNHEY and CDR2 SMNVEV (reference sequence). The CDR3 DNA is TGTGCCAGCAGATTATTAGCGGGAGTAGGCGAGCAGTACTTC. Translated, it gives CASRLLAGVGEQYF.

This chain joins TRBV5-6 and TRBJ2-7; 8 nucleotides agree with TRBD2. Germline V gene sequence: CDR1 SGHDT, CDR2 YYEEEE. Germline trimming cut 2 bases from V and 5 bases from J; bases unmatched to any gene: 6. The CDR3 sequence is 14 residues long. The CDR3 nucleotides are TGTGCCAGCAGCTTCCGGGGACTAGAGCACGAGCAGTACTTC. Translation: CASSFRGLEHEQYF.

The chain links TRBV9 to TRBJ2-2; D is unresolved. Trimming stripped 3 bases from V and 5 bases from J, with 11 bases between. CDR3 length: 14 amino acids. Germline V gene lookup returns CDR1 SGDLS and CDR2 YYNGEE. The CDR3 reads CASSASGLTGELFF. DNA for the CDR3: TGTGCCAGCAGCGCCTCCGGTTTGACCGGGGAGCTGTTTTTT. Looking up the rest from reference TRBV9 and TRBJ2-2 gives the full variable domain: DSGVTQTPKHLITATGQRVTLRCSPRSGDLSVYWYQQSLDQGLQFLIQYYNGEERAKGNILERFSAQQFPDLHSELNLSSLELGDSALYFCASSASGLTGELFFGEGSRLTVL.

This chain connects TRBV7-8 to TRBJ1-5; D is ambiguous. The CDR3 spans 15 residues. Trimming took off 5 bases at V and 2 bases at J, with 13 bases between the two ends. Germline V CDR1 and CDR2: SGHVS, FQNEAQ. The CDR3 bases are TGTGCCAGCAGCCTCGCAAGGGAGGGCAATCAGCCCCAGCATTTT. The encoded protein is CASSLAREGNQPQHF.

The J gene is TRBJ2-1, the V gene TRBV4-2; TRBD2 matches at 8 bases. Germline CDR1 LGHNA, CDR2 YNFKEQ. The CDR3 is made up of 16 amino acids. Unmatched junction bases numbered 9, after V lost 1 base and J lost 7 bases. For the CDR3, the DNA is TGTGCCAGCAGCCAAGGTTTGGTAGCGGGACTAAATGAGCAGTTCTTC. Its protein is CASSQGLVAGLNEQFF.